The 31 T cell receptor beta chains below were found in one sample sequenced in a study of blood T cells in healthy people across ages. Alongside a J-beta primer mix, a sample-barcoded 5' primer served in a second PCR lasting 7 to 11 cycles. TCRdb re-called the 5' RACE reads with MiXCR, one entry per CDR3 protein. The table lists around 970,000 distinct CDR3 sequences, approximately 50% of them singletons. Sequenced input: blood. The receptors here all came from a woman aged 55-70 years in good health.

This clonotype appeared a few times. V is TRBV20-1 and J is TRBJ2-3, with 10 nucleotides matching TRBD2. The CDR3 runs 16 residues. V shed 6 bases and J 3 bases; nucleotides not matched to a gene: 12. Germline loops: CDR1 DFQATT, CDR2 SNEGSKA (reference sequence). CDR3 coding DNA: TGCAGTGCCGACGATTCCGGGACTAGCGAAACAGATACGCAGTATTTT. Amino acids: CSADDSGTSETDTQYF.

J is TRBJ2-5 and V is TRBV5-4; perhaps TRBD1 as D (6 bases). V was shortened by 0 bases and J by 6 bases, with 15 bases between the two germline ends. The CDR3 contains 15 residues. The germline V gene encodes CDR1 SGHNT and CDR2 YYREEE (reference sequence). CDR3 bases: TGTGCCAGCAGCTTGGATACCGGGACAACGCAGACCCAGTACTTC. It translates to CASSLDTGTTQTQYF.

This clonotype has more than one count but fewer than ten. CDR3 DNA: TGTGCCAGCAGTTTCGGGGGCGGGATGGGGACCCAGTACTTC. It is translated as CASSFGGGMGTQYF. The chain combines TRBV27 with TRBJ2-5; D is possibly TRBD1 or TRBD2 (6 bases each). The germline V gene has CDR1 MNHEY and CDR2 SMNVEV (reference sequence). CDR3 length: 14 amino acids. The ends were cut back, 3 bases at V and 7 bases at J, with 15 bases in the middle.

The chain employs TRBV29-1 and TRBJ2-3; TRBD1 is a possible D gene (5 bases). This CDR3 has 12 residues. Germline CDR1 reads SQVTM; CDR2 reads ANQGSEA. The V gene lost 6 bases and the J gene lost 5 bases, with 12 bases spanning the gap. The CDR3 loop is CSVDNSGDTQYF. The CDR3 bases are TGCAGCGTGGACAACAGTGGAGATACGCAGTATTTT.

This clonotype turned up a few times. The chain employs TRBV12-3 or TRBV12-4 and TRBJ2-5; 13 bases fit TRBD2. CDR3 size: 17 residues. V shed 8 bases and J 0 bases; nucleotides not matched to a gene: 9. For the CDR3, the DNA is TGTGCCAGCCAGTTGGGACTAGCGGGACCCCACCAAGAGACCCAGTACTTC. It yields the protein CASQLGLAGPHQETQYF.

In this sample, this clonotype turned up many times. This chain joins TRBV9 and TRBJ1-1, with D unclear. The V end was cut by 3 bases, the J end by 1 base, with 10 bases between. The CDR3 consists of 14 residues. Germline V gene lookup returns CDR1 SGDLS and CDR2 YYNGEE. CDR3 coding DNA: TGTGCCAGCAGCGCCCAGTGGGGGAACACTGAAGCTTTCTTT. The encoded protein is CASSAQWGNTEAFF.

The chain employs TRBV7-2 and TRBJ2-4; D gene unclear. The V gene lost 1 base and the J gene lost 5 bases, with 6 bases spanning the gap. The CDR3 length is 13 residues. Germline assignment: CDR1 SGHTA and CDR2 FQGNSA. The CDR3 nucleotides read TGTGCCAGCAGCTTAGGGAAGGAAAACATTCAGTACTTC. Protein: CASSLGKENIQYF.

This chain connects TRBV4-3 to TRBJ2-7, with a tentative D call TRBD2 (5 bases). The CDR3 length is 15 residues. Between the trimmed V and J ends, which lost 0 bases and 6 bases, there was a span of 15 bases. The germline V gene has CDR1 LGHNA and CDR2 YSLEER. CDR3 in amino acids: CASSQDFAGRGEQYF. The CDR3 DNA is TGCGCCAGCAGCCAAGATTTCGCCGGACGGGGCGAGCAGTACTTC.

This clonotype turned up a few times. The J gene is TRBJ1-2, the V gene TRBV11-2; no clear D. V dropped 4 bases and J dropped 4 bases, with 19 bases sitting between them. The CDR3 has 16 residues. Germline CDR1 reads SGHAT; CDR2 reads FQNNGV. This chain's CDR3 is CASSSLQDFGSYGYTF. The CDR3 region has the DNA TGTGCCAGCAGCTCACTTCAGGATTTTGGGAGCTATGGCTACACCTTC.

V gene TRBV10-2 combines with J gene TRBJ1-6; D uncertain. V gave up 5 bases and J gave up 10 bases, with 12 bases separating them. The CDR3 sequence is 13 residues long. CDR1 and CDR2 from the germline V gene are WSHSY and SAAADI. Here the CDR3 DNA reads TGCGCCAGCAGTATAAAGGGAAGATCACCCCTCCACTTT. This encodes CASSIKGRSPLHF.

This chain connects TRBV6-2 or TRBV6-3 to TRBJ2-7; D gene unclear. Trimming took 5 bases from V and 3 from J, leaving 14 bases between them. The V gene's germline CDR1 is MNHEY and CDR2 SVGEGT. This CDR3 is built from 14 residues. In DNA form, the CDR3 reads TGTGCCAGCAGTACCCAGGCATCCCTCTACGAGCAGTACTTC. It codes for CASSTQASLYEQYF.

Notes on this clonotype: A clone one base away is much larger, so this may be a read error. This chain uses TRBV7-2 with TRBJ2-5; D ambiguous. The J call may be mistaken, given a closer DNA end match to TRBJ2-7. The CDR3 runs 12 residues. In germline, CDR1 is SGHTA, CDR2 FQGNSA. The chain's CDR3 is CAGSSPGYEQYF. Here the CDR3 DNA reads TGTGCCGGCAGTTCACCCGGCTACGAGCAGTACTTC.

V gene TRBV25-1 combines with J gene TRBJ1-2, with 10 bases fitting TRBD1. The CDR3 consists of 14 residues. Germline V gene data show CDR1 as MGHDK and CDR2 as SYGVNS. J gave up 1 base and V 4 bases, and 0 bases lay outside the gene matches. CDR3 residues: CASSGDRGNYGYTF. The DNA for the CDR3 is TGTGCCAGCAGTGGGGACAGGGGTAACTATGGCTACACCTTC.

This chain links TRBV20-1 with TRBJ1-5; TRBD1 is a possible D gene (6 bases). CDR3 length equals 14 residues. CDR1 is DFQATT, CDR2 SNEGSKA, per germline (reference sequence). Trimming left V 6 bases short and J 3 bases short, with 15 bases between. The CDR3 DNA follows: TGCAGTGCCCCAGCAGGACAGCACAATCAGCCCCAGCATTTT. Translated, it gives CSAPAGQHNQPQHF.

The chain is built from TRBV20-1 and TRBJ2-7, with a weak D call TRBD2 (6 bases). V was pared by 0 bases and J by 2 bases, with 17 bases between. CDR1 is DFQATT, CDR2 SNEGSKA, per germline (reference sequence). The CDR3 totals 16 residues. CDR3 sequence reads: CSARDPRGSGPYEQYF. CDR3 nucleotide sequence: TGCAGTGCTAGAGACCCCCGGGGTAGCGGCCCCTACGAGCAGTACTTC.

The chain is built from TRBV20-1 and TRBJ2-3, with TRBD2 identical over 14 bases. The CDR3 length is 15 residues. The V gene end was trimmed by 7 bases and the J gene end by 8 bases; junction bases not matched to a gene: 11. The germline gives CDR1 DFQATT, CDR2 SNEGSKA (reference sequence). CDR3 bases: TGCAGTGTGGAGACGGGACTAGCGGGAGTTGGTACGCAGTATTTT. Its protein product is CSVETGLAGVGTQYF.

This clonotype was counted only a few times. V is TRBV20-1 and J is TRBJ2-3; D might be TRBD2 (5 bases). Germline V lookup: CDR1 DFQATT, CDR2 SNEGSKA (reference sequence). The CDR3 has 11 amino acids. V lost 5 bases and J lost 4, with 7 bases in between. This CDR3 reads CSAPEADTQYF. The CDR3 region has the DNA TGCAGTGCTCCGGAGGCAGATACGCAGTATTTT.

This sequence joins TRBV24-1 and TRBJ1-1; D is uncertain. Between the trimmed V and J ends, which lost 6 bases and 13 bases, there was a span of 17 bases. Looked up from germline, CDR1 is KGHDR and CDR2 is SFDVKD. This CDR3 has 12 residues. Here the CDR3 reads CATSSPSGSVFF. The CDR3 nucleotides read TGTGCCACCAGTAGTCCGTCCGGGTCCGTTTTCTTT.

The chain couples TRBV18 to TRBJ1-1, with D hard to call. The CDR3 has 13 amino acids. Trimming took off 5 bases at V and 3 bases at J, with 10 bases between the two ends. The germline V gene encodes CDR1 KGHSH and CDR2 LQKENI. For the CDR3, the DNA is TGTGCCAGCTCAGTTGGACGGGACACTGAAGCTTTCTTT. Protein sequence: CASSVGRDTEAFF.

This clonotype appeared a single time. J is TRBJ2-7 and V is TRBV11-2; 14 nucleotides line up with TRBD2. The J call may be faulty, since TRBJ2-5 better matches the DNA end. Germline CDR1 SGHAT, CDR2 FQNNGV. The CDR3 covers 22 residues. Here the CDR3 DNA reads TGTGCCAGCAGCTTCAGGATCAGGGCAGGACGACTAGCGGGAGGGCATGGGGAGACCCAGTACTTC. It encodes CASSFRIRAGRLAGGHGETQYF.

The CDR3 DNA sequence: TGTGCCAGCAAGTCGGGAGGTGGCATTCAGTACTTC. It yields the protein CASKSGGGIQYF. J is TRBJ2-4 and V is TRBV28; TRBD2 aligns across 7 bases. V shed 7 bases, J shed 9 bases, and the junction held 6 bases outside the gene matches. Germline CDR1 reads MDHEN; CDR2 reads SYDVKM. This CDR3 comprises 12 residues.

The chain carries TRBV5-5 and TRBJ2-7, with 7 bases lining up with TRBD1. Looked up from germline, CDR1 is SGHKS and CDR2 is YYEKEE (reference sequence). V gave up 9 bases and J gave up 3 bases; unmatched junction bases: 12. This CDR3 spans 14 amino acids. CDR3 sequence reads: CATSPGPGGYEQYF. The CDR3 DNA follows: TGTGCCACCTCTCCAGGACCAGGGGGCTACGAGCAGTACTTC. Supplemented by reference TRBV5-5 and TRBJ2-7, the full variable domain reads DAGVTQSPTHLIKTRGQQVTLRCSPISGHKSVSWYQQVLGQGPQFIFQYYEKEERGRGNFPDRFSARQFPNYSSELNVNALLLGDSALYLCATSPGPGGYEQYFGPGTRLTVT.

Turning to this clonotype: Being one base from a much bigger clone, this may be a read error. This rearrangement joins TRBV4-2 to TRBJ2-5; 8 bases are a match to TRBD1. In germline, CDR1 is LGHNA, CDR2 YNFKEQ. This CDR3 comprises 15 residues. This CDR3 reads CVSSQRGQEQETQYF. The CDR3 region has the DNA TGTGTCAGCAGCCAGAGGGGACAGGAGCAAGAGACCCAGTACTTC.

The chain is built from TRBV19 and TRBJ2-4; 8 bases match TRBD2. The DNA end is more similar to TRBJ2-5, so the J call may be wrong. Per the germline V gene, CDR1 is LNHDA and CDR2 is SQIVND (reference sequence). The CDR3 is 16 amino acids. The CDR3 coding sequence is TGTGCCAGTAGAGATCGGGGGGGAACTAATCAAGAGACCCAGTACTTC. It is translated as CASRDRGGTNQETQYF.

The table lists this clonotype with a few counts. DNA of the CDR3: TGTGCCAGCAGCCCCCGGCAGCTACCGCAAGAGACCCAGTACTTC. Its translation: CASSPRQLPQETQYF. The chain couples TRBV7-2 to TRBJ2-5; D unresolved. Trimming stripped 5 bases from V and 2 bases from J, with 15 bases between. The germline gives CDR1 SGHTA, CDR2 FQGNSA. The CDR3 length is 15 residues. The variable domain in full, completed from reference TRBV7-2 and TRBJ2-5, reads GAGVSQSPSNKVTEKGKDVELRCDPISGHTALYWYRQSLGQGLEFLIYFQGNSAPDKSGLPSDRFSAERTGGSVSTLTIQRTQQEDSAVYLCASSPRQLPQETQYFGPGTRLLVL.

This chain connects TRBV7-2 to TRBJ2-4; no clear D gene. The J call may be mistaken, given a closer DNA end match to TRBJ2-7. From germline, CDR1 is SGHTA and CDR2 FQGNSA. The CDR3 loop spans 14 amino acids. CDR3 residues: CASSVGPKIGEQYF. CDR3 nucleotides: TGTGCCAGCAGCGTAGGCCCTAAGATCGGCGAGCAGTACTTC.

This clonotype was seen more than once but under ten times. The genes are TRBV7-7 and TRBJ2-7, with D possibly being TRBD2 (5 bases). The germline gives CDR1 SSHAT, CDR2 FNYEAQ (reference sequence). The CDR3 sequence is 15 residues long. V was pared by 7 bases and J by 3 bases, with 19 bases between. CDR3 amino acids: CASNSPMADFYEQYF. CDR3 DNA sequence: TGTGCCAGCAACTCCCCAATGGCGGACTTCTACGAGCAGTACTTC.

The V gene is TRBV11-2, the J gene TRBJ2-3, with 13 bases matching TRBD2. Germline lookup yields CDR1 SGHAT and CDR2 FQNNGV. J was trimmed by 1 base and V by 5 bases; bases with no gene match: 6. The CDR3 spans 17 residues. The CDR3 DNA reads TGTGCCAGCAGCAGAACCGGGACTAGCGGGGGCACAGATACGCAGTATTTT. Encoded protein: CASSRTGTSGGTDTQYF.

This clonotype appeared a few times. The genes are TRBV10-3 and TRBJ2-1, with 10 bases aligning to TRBD2. This CDR3 spans 16 amino acids. The germline V gene has CDR1 ENHRY and CDR2 SYGVKD. Unmatched junction bases numbered 6, after V lost 3 bases and J lost 4 bases. The CDR3 sequence: CAISDPTSGIYNEQFF. Written as DNA, the CDR3 is TGTGCCATCAGTGATCCAACTAGCGGGATATACAATGAGCAGTTCTTC.

The table lists this clonotype with a few counts. The gene calls are TRBV20-1 and TRBJ2-1, with a possible D match to TRBD1 (5 bases). V was trimmed by 4 bases and J by 3 bases, leaving 7 bases between them. The CDR3 has 12 residues. Germline assignment: CDR1 DFQATT and CDR2 SNEGSKA (reference sequence). CDR3 sequence reads: CSAKGNYNEQFF. CDR3 nucleotides: TGCAGTGCTAAGGGGAACTACAATGAGCAGTTCTTC.

This clonotype occurred once. Here the CDR3 DNA reads TGTGCCAGCAGTTTGTCCCCCGTCCAAGATACGCAGTATTTT. It translates to CASSLSPVQDTQYF. The chain has TRBV12-3 or TRBV12-4 and TRBJ2-3; D ambiguous. V lost 3 bases to trimming and J lost 5 bases, with 12 bases between them. CDR3 length equals 14 residues.